Presented here are 25 T cell receptor beta chains from one specimen sequenced in a study of T cell responses to AZD1222 COVID-19 vaccine. The table came from immunoSEQ multiplex PCR; TCRdb's copy has only in-frame clones and leaves some out. This sample has around 160,000 clones; about nine tenths occur once, and the top ten carry more than 13%. The sample consisted of peripheral blood, taken on day 0 of AZD1222 vaccination. The receptors here all came from an adult in good health.

As concerns this clone: At one end, the junction sequence differs from germline, possibly due to a read error. The J gene is TRBJ1-2, the V gene TRBV19; a possible D gene is TRBD1 (6 bases). CDR1 is LNHDA, CDR2 SQIVND, per germline (reference sequence). The CDR3 covers 15 residues. The CDR3 region is CASAVGSGGAHGHTF. The DNA of the CDR3 is TGTGCCAGTGCTGTGGGTTCGGGGGGGGCCCATGGCCACACCTTC.

The chain is built from TRBV7-3 and TRBJ1-1; possible D gene TRBD1, 5 bases. CDR1 SGHTA and CDR2 FQGTGA come from the germline V gene. Trimming cost V 0 bases and J 6 bases, with 14 bases left between them. The CDR3 totals 15 residues. CDR3 loop: CASSLTRVSGPEAFF. The CDR3 region has the DNA TGTGCCAGCAGCTTAACGCGTGTTTCAGGGCCTGAAGCTTTCTTT.

The chain is built from TRBV12-5 and TRBJ1-2, with D possibly being TRBD1 (6 bases). Trimming removed 2 bases at V and 5 bases at J, with 12 bases between. Looked up from germline, CDR1 is LGHNT and CDR2 is FRNRAP. The CDR3 contains 14 residues. CDR3 region: CASGLSGAEYGYTF. The DNA of the CDR3 is TGTGCTAGTGGTTTGTCAGGGGCCGAGTATGGCTACACCTTC. Supplemented by reference TRBV12-5 and TRBJ1-2, the full variable domain reads DARVTQTPRHKVTEMGQEVTMRCQPILGHNTVFWYRQTMMQGLELLAYFRNRAPLDDSGMPKDRFSAEMPDATLATLKIQPSEPRDSAVYFCASGLSGAEYGYTFGSGTRLTVV.

The rearrangement links TRBV27 to TRBJ1-1, with D possibly matching TRBD1 (6 bases). The CDR3 covers 16 residues. V was trimmed by 2 bases and J by 4 bases, leaving 17 bases between them. From germline, CDR1 is MNHEY and CDR2 SMNVEV (reference sequence). CDR3 loop: CASSLIPRQVGTEAFF. DNA for the CDR3: TGTGCCAGCAGTTTAATCCCCCGACAGGTGGGCACTGAAGCTTTCTTT.

The chain links TRBV11-3 to TRBJ1-1, with no clear D. This CDR3 is built from 13 residues. V lost 3 bases and J lost 2, with 7 bases in between. Germline loops: CDR1 SGHNT, CDR2 YENEEA. CDR3 in amino acids: CASSFSGNTEAFF. DNA of the CDR3: TGTGCCAGCAGCTTCAGCGGTAACACTGAAGCTTTCTTT.

The V gene is TRBV11-2, the J gene TRBJ1-2; D is perhaps TRBD1 (6 bases). This CDR3 spans 14 amino acids. V lost 4 bases and J lost 2, with 11 bases in between. Germline CDR1 reads SGHAT; CDR2 reads FQNNGV. The DNA for the CDR3 is TGTGCCAGCAGCTCGTCTACAGGGAACTATGGCTACACCTTC. It encodes CASSSSTGNYGYTF.

The chain couples TRBV25-1 to TRBJ1-3; D unresolved. The CDR3 contains 14 residues. V was pared by 2 bases and J by 2 bases, with 7 bases between. Germline CDR1 MGHDK, CDR2 SYGVNS. As DNA, the CDR3 is TGTGCCAGCAGTGAAACGGGGACTGGAAACACCATATATTTT. This translates into CASSETGTGNTIYF.

The table lists this clone with a count of one. At one end, the junction sequence differs from germline, possibly due to a read error. This chain joins TRBV7-2 and TRBJ2-3; TRBD2 agrees at 11 bases. This CDR3 spans 17 amino acids. Germline V CDR1 and CDR2: SGHTA, FQGNSA. The CDR3 sequence: CANSLVVAGGRTDTQYF. The DNA of the CDR3 is TGTGCCAACAGCTTAGTGGTAGCGGGGGGGCGCACAGATACGCAGTATTTT. Variable domain in full (rest from reference TRBV7-2 and TRBJ2-3): GAGVSQSPSNKVTEKGKDVELRCDPISGHTALYWYRQSLGQGLEFLIYFQGNSAPDKSGLPSDRFSAERTGGSVSTLTIQRTQQEDSAVYLCANSLVVAGGRTDTQYFGPGTRLTVL.

The rearrangement uses TRBV6-2 or TRBV6-3 and TRBJ2-7, with unresolved D. Trimming left V 2 bases short and J 2 bases short, with 19 bases between. The length of the CDR3 is 17 residues. Germline V lookup: CDR1 MNHEY, CDR2 SVGEGT. The CDR3 loop is CASSYPLMGGNTYEQYF. Written as DNA, the CDR3 is TGTGCCAGCAGTTACCCTCTTATGGGCGGTAATACCTACGAGCAGTACTTC.

The chain carries TRBV28 and TRBJ2-7, with 11 bases lining up with TRBD2. Trimming took 5 bases from V and 0 from J; bases not matched to a gene: 9. This CDR3 comprises 17 residues. Germline assignment: CDR1 MDHEN and CDR2 SYDVKM. CDR3: CASSTFPGTSGSYEQYF. The CDR3 coding sequence is TGTGCCAGCAGTACCTTCCCCGGGACTAGCGGCTCCTACGAGCAGTACTTC. The full variable domain, rest sourced from reference TRBV28 and TRBJ2-7, is DVKVTQSSRYLVKRTGEKVFLECVQDMDHENMFWYRQDPGLGLRLIYFSYDVKMKEKGDIPEGYSVSREKKERFSLILESASTNQTSMYLCASSTFPGTSGSYEQYFGPGTRLTVT.

This clone was observed a single time. The chain uses TRBV5-6 and TRBJ1-5, with no clear D. V lost 4 bases and J 3 bases, leaving 17 bases between the germline ends. Germline CDR1 SGHDT, CDR2 YYEEEE. The CDR3 is 16 amino acids. CDR3: CASSLLSLGDNQPQHF. As DNA, the CDR3 is TGTGCCAGCAGCCTACTATCCCTCGGGGACAATCAGCCCCAGCATTTT.

The chain employs TRBV7-9 and TRBJ2-1; D is possibly TRBD1 or TRBD2 (5 bases each). The ends were cut back, 6 bases at V and 0 bases at J, with 12 bases in the middle. Germline V lookup: CDR1 SEHNR, CDR2 FQNEAQ (reference sequence). The CDR3 spans 15 residues. The CDR3: CASRHEGSSYNEQFF. The CDR3 DNA follows: TGTGCCAGCAGGCATGAGGGGAGCTCCTACAATGAGCAGTTCTTC.

V usage is TRBV19 and J usage is TRBJ1-3; D uncertain. V was pared by 5 bases and J by 1 base, with 9 bases between. There are 14 residues in the CDR3. Germline values: CDR1 LNHDA, CDR2 SQIVND (reference sequence). The CDR3 DNA is TGTGCCAGTAGTCTACCCGATTCTGGAAACACCATATATTTT. Its translation is CASSLPDSGNTIYF.

The V call is TRBV7-2, the J call TRBJ2-7; 10 bases fit TRBD2. Germline lookup yields CDR1 SGHTA and CDR2 FQGNSA. The CDR3 runs to 15 residues. Unmatched junction bases numbered 7, after V lost 5 bases and J lost 3 bases. CDR3: CASSAGLAEFYEQYF. The DNA of the CDR3 is TGTGCCAGCAGCGCCGGACTAGCGGAATTCTACGAGCAGTACTTC.

This chain links TRBV7-8 with TRBJ2-2, with 8 bases identical to TRBD2. Looked up from germline, CDR1 is SGHVS and CDR2 is FQNEAQ. This CDR3 is built from 16 residues. V gave up 4 bases and J gave up 4 bases; unmatched junction bases: 8. In DNA, the CDR3 is TGTGCCAGCAGCTCCTCCGGGACTAGGAGCACCGGGGAGCTGTTTTTT. This gives the protein CASSSSGTRSTGELFF.

The chain couples TRBV25-1 to TRBJ1-3, with a possible D match to TRBD1 (5 bases). The germline V and J ends were trimmed by 8 bases and 0 bases, with 14 bases remaining between them. From germline, CDR1 is MGHDK and CDR2 SYGVNS. The CDR3 length is 15 residues. This CDR3 is CASRNQGFSGNTIYF. In DNA form, the CDR3 reads TGTGCCAGCCGGAACCAGGGCTTCTCTGGAAACACCATATATTTT.

The chain links TRBV19 to TRBJ1-1; D uncertain. The germline V and J ends were trimmed by 0 bases and 0 bases, with 5 bases remaining between them. Germline values: CDR1 LNHDA, CDR2 SQIVND (reference sequence). The CDR3 length is 14 residues. CDR3 amino acids: CASSIDQVNTEAFF. The CDR3 nucleotides read TGTGCCAGTAGTATAGATCAGGTGAACACTGAAGCTTTCTTT.

This rearrangement joins TRBV19 to TRBJ1-5; 9 positions agree with TRBD1. V gave up 9 bases and J gave up 7 bases; unmatched junction bases: 10. The CDR3 is made up of 14 amino acids. CDR1 and CDR2 (germline): LNHDA, SQIVND (reference sequence). The CDR3 DNA sequence: TGTGCCAGCGTACCGGGACAGGGCCGACAGCCCCAGCATTTT. Encoded protein: CASVPGQGRQPQHF.

This rearrangement joins TRBV12-5 to TRBJ1-4; D ambiguous. The germline V and J ends were trimmed by 2 bases and 7 bases, with 2 bases remaining between them. Germline CDR1 LGHNT, CDR2 FRNRAP. This CDR3 spans 11 amino acids. CDR3 loop: CASGLSEKLFF. Written as DNA, the CDR3 is TGTGCTAGTGGTTTGAGTGAAAAACTGTTTTTT.

The chain employs TRBV2 and TRBJ1-2; D remains unclear. CDR1 and CDR2 (germline): SNHLY, FYNNEI. V was pared by 1 base and J by 5 bases, with 14 bases between. This CDR3 has 15 amino acids. This chain's CDR3 is CASSEGSGRAYGYTF. The CDR3 DNA is TGTGCCAGCAGTGAAGGGAGTGGGCGGGCTTATGGCTACACCTTC. Using reference TRBV2 and TRBJ1-2 for the parts outside the CDR3, the full variable domain is EPEVTQTPSHQVTQMGQEVILRCVPISNHLYFYWYRQILGQKVEFLVSFYNNEISEKSEIFDDQFSVERPDGSNFTLKIRSTKLEDSAMYFCASSEGSGRAYGYTFGSGTRLTVV.

In its sample, this clone was seen once. The chain couples TRBV6-1 to TRBJ1-3; TRBD1 matches at 8 bases. This CDR3 has 14 residues. Trimming removed 10 bases from V and 3 bases from J; junction bases left unmatched: 8. Germline CDR1 MNHNS, CDR2 SASEGT. The CDR3 protein is CATWTGLNGNTIYF. The CDR3, as DNA: TGTGCCACCTGGACAGGGTTAAATGGAAACACCATATATTTT.

This chain links TRBV4-2 with TRBJ1-4; TRBD1 matches at 7 bases. This CDR3 comprises 16 residues. The J segment lost 7 bases and the V segment lost 5 bases, leaving 13 bases of the junction unmatched. In germline, CDR1 is LGHNA, CDR2 YNFKEQ. The CDR3 region is CASSSAQGVGSEKLFF. In DNA form, the CDR3 reads TGTGCCAGCAGCTCGGCCCAGGGGGTAGGAAGTGAAAAACTGTTTTTT.

The chain is built from TRBV19 and TRBJ1-2; no definite D call. The CDR3 is 13 residues long. From germline, CDR1 is LNHDA and CDR2 SQIVND (reference sequence). The V end lost 10 bases, the J end lost 3 bases, and 15 bases lay between the germline ends. This CDR3 reads CAIWTDTYYGYTF. The CDR3, as DNA: TGTGCCATTTGGACCGATACTTACTATGGCTACACCTTC.

The chain uses TRBV19 and TRBJ2-7, with 9 bases fitting TRBD1. The J segment lost 2 bases and the V segment lost 3 bases, leaving 5 bases of the junction unmatched. From germline, CDR1 is LNHDA and CDR2 SQIVND (reference sequence). CDR3 length: 15 amino acids. In DNA form, the CDR3 reads TGTGCCAGTAGTATTTACGGACAGGGGCCCTACGAGCAGTACTTC. As protein: CASSIYGQGPYEQYF.

The chain couples TRBV4-2 to TRBJ1-2, with TRBD1 matching over 10 bases. Germline V lookup: CDR1 LGHNA, CDR2 YNFKEQ. The ends lost 1 base at V and 2 bases at J; junction bases unmatched: 4. CDR3 length equals 16 residues. CDR3 residues: CASSQGQGASNYGYTF. The CDR3 coding sequence is TGTGCCAGCAGCCAAGGACAGGGGGCGTCCAACTATGGCTACACCTTC.